This entry lists 25 T cell receptor beta chains sequenced from one sample in a study of beta chain features in type 1 diabetes. Expressed TCRB transcripts were sequenced because the entire RNA isolate underwent reverse transcription. TCRdb's copy holds only in-frame clones and misses some; the assay was immunoSEQ multiplex PCR. Among 200,000 to 250,000 clones, roughly a tenth were seen once, and the ten largest hold roughly 1.4%. Sequencing input: central memory CD4+ T cells from blood. These TCRs come from a man aged 18 to 29 in good health.

The chain joins TRBV29-1 to TRBJ2-1; the match to TRBD2 covers 13 bases. The trim removed 6 bases at V and 8 bases at J, leaving 7 bases unmatched. The CDR3 loop spans 14 amino acids. Germline CDR1 is SQVTM and CDR2 is ANQGSEA. The CDR3, as DNA: TGCAGCGTCCTCGGACTAGCGGGAGTGGATGAGCAGTTCTTC. Translated, it gives CSVLGLAGVDEQFF.

The rearrangement joins TRBV5-1 to TRBJ2-2; no clear D. V was clipped by 4 bases and J by 0 bases, with 13 bases between them. Germline V CDR1 and CDR2: SGHRS, YFSETQ. The CDR3 loop spans 16 amino acids. The CDR3: CASSVNSASNTGELFF. The CDR3 nucleotides read TGCGCCAGCAGCGTGAACAGCGCGTCGAACACCGGGGAGCTGTTTTTT.

This clone has more than one count but fewer than ten. This chain connects TRBV10-3 to TRBJ1-5; D remains ambiguous. V was clipped by 0 bases and J by 6 bases, with 12 bases between them. CDR3 length equals 15 residues. From germline, CDR1 is ENHRY and CDR2 SYGVKD. CDR3 nucleotide sequence: TGTGCCATCAGTGAGTCAGGAGGGTCGGGTCAGCCCCAGCATTTT. It codes for CAISESGGSGQPQHF.

Worth noting for this clone: A much larger clone is a single base away; this may be a read error. The J gene is TRBJ1-1, the V gene TRBV28, with unresolved D. Looked up from germline, CDR1 is MDHEN and CDR2 is SYDVKM. The CDR3 has 14 amino acids. Trimming pared 5 bases from V and 6 bases from J, leaving 16 bases between. This CDR3 is CASSLWEGAAEAFF. The CDR3 region has the DNA TGTGCCAGCAGTCTGTGGGAGGGCGCCGCTGAAGCTTTCTTT.

This clone was observed a handful of times. V and J are TRBV10-3 and TRBJ2-7; D call uncertain. This CDR3 has 12 amino acids. The V gene lost 4 bases and the J gene lost 2 bases, with 6 bases spanning the gap. The germline V gene encodes CDR1 ENHRY and CDR2 SYGVKD. In DNA form, the CDR3 reads TGTGCCATCAGTGCCAGTGCCTACGAGCAGTACTTC. This codes for CAISASAYEQYF.

This clone was detected a few times. The chain couples TRBV28 to TRBJ2-2; TRBD2 matches 10 bases. With 5 bases clipped from V and 8 bases from J, the junction kept 14 bases outside the gene matches. The CDR3 spans 17 residues. Germline V gene data show CDR1 as MDHEN and CDR2 as SYDVKM. CDR3 DNA sequence: TGTGCCAGCAGTCAACCGGGACTAGCGTTTGGGGCTGGGGAGCTGTTTTTT. Translated: CASSQPGLAFGAGELFF.

V and J are TRBV6-1 and TRBJ1-2, with D maybe TRBD1 (5 bases). Germline V gene data show CDR1 as MNHNS and CDR2 as SASEGT. V was shortened by 6 bases and J by 13 bases, with 18 bases between the two germline ends. The CDR3 sequence is 12 residues long. CDR3: CASRDDSRVITF. CDR3 nucleotide sequence: TGTGCCAGCAGGGATGACAGTCGAGTTATCACCTTC.

This clone was counted only a few times. In nucleotides, the CDR3 is TGTGCCAGCAGTTTGCCTAGCGGGCCAGATACGCAGTATTTT. Encoded protein: CASSLPSGPDTQYF. This chain uses TRBV28 with TRBJ2-3, with 8 nucleotides matching TRBD2. The trim removed 3 bases at V and 4 bases at J, leaving 3 bases unmatched. Germline V gene lookup returns CDR1 MDHEN and CDR2 SYDVKM. The CDR3 totals 14 residues.

The chain recombines TRBV28 with TRBJ2-7; the match to TRBD2 covers 10 bases. The junction had 7 bases not matched to a gene; V was cut back by 5 bases and J by 3 bases. CDR1 is MDHEN and CDR2 is SYDVKM in the germline V gene. This CDR3 is 15 amino acids long. CDR3: CASSHLLAGDYEQYF. Written as DNA, the CDR3 is TGTGCCAGCAGTCACCTTCTAGCGGGAGACTACGAGCAGTACTTC.

This clone was counted only a few times. CDR3 DNA: TGTGCCAGCAGTTACCCGGGACAGGGAAATGAAAAACTGTTTTTT. The encoded protein is CASSYPGQGNEKLFF. The V and J genes are TRBV6-6 and TRBJ1-4; TRBD1 matches 9 bases. J was trimmed by 5 bases and V by 2 bases; bases with no gene match: 3. Per the germline V gene, CDR1 is MNHNY and CDR2 is SVGAGI (reference sequence). CDR3 size: 15 residues.

The chain joins TRBV28 to TRBJ2-5; 10 bases match TRBD2. Germline CDR1 reads MDHEN; CDR2 reads SYDVKM. This CDR3 comprises 15 residues. J gave up 5 bases and V 3 bases, and 6 bases lay outside the gene matches. CDR3 in amino acids: CASSFLAGDRETQYF. CDR3 nucleotide sequence: TGTGCCAGCAGTTTCCTAGCGGGAGATCGGGAGACCCAGTACTTC.

There are many counts of this clone. The gene calls are TRBV7-2 and TRBJ2-4; TRBD1 matches 8 bases. Trimming at V came to 5 bases and at J to 0 bases, leaving 6 bases not matched to a gene. Germline-derived CDR1 and CDR2 are SGHTA and FQGNSA. This CDR3 spans 16 amino acids. The CDR3 protein is CASSLGQGLAKNIQYF. CDR3 DNA sequence: TGTGCCAGCAGCCTAGGACAGGGATTAGCCAAAAACATTCAGTACTTC. Full variable domain (missing parts from reference TRBV7-2 and TRBJ2-4): GAGVSQSPSNKVTEKGKDVELRCDPISGHTALYWYRQSLGQGLEFLIYFQGNSAPDKSGLPSDRFSAERTGGSVSTLTIQRTQQEDSAVYLCASSLGQGLAKNIQYFGAGTRLSVL.

This clone was counted ten times or more. This sequence joins TRBV15 and TRBJ2-5; D is uncertain. Germline CDR1 LNHNV, CDR2 YYDKDF (reference sequence). The CDR3 loop spans 14 amino acids. V was shortened by 0 bases and J by 2 bases, with 7 bases between the two germline ends. This CDR3 is CATSREVRQETQYF. In DNA form, the CDR3 reads TGTGCCACCAGCAGAGAGGTACGACAAGAGACCCAGTACTTC.

V gene TRBV2 combines with J gene TRBJ2-1; 10 bases line up with TRBD2. This CDR3 has 14 residues. From germline, CDR1 is SNHLY and CDR2 FYNNEI. V trimming: 7 bases; J trimming: 9 bases; junction bases outside the gene matches: 9. The CDR3 loop reads CASIITSGIGEQFF. In DNA form, the CDR3 reads TGTGCCAGCATCATCACTAGCGGGATAGGTGAGCAGTTCTTC.

This rearrangement joins TRBV7-9 to TRBJ2-5; 8 bases map to TRBD2. Per germline, CDR1 SEHNR and CDR2 FQNEAQ (reference sequence). The CDR3 extends over 14 amino acids. The trim removed 5 bases at V and 3 bases at J, leaving 5 bases unmatched. As DNA, the CDR3 is TGTGCCAGCAGCCTACTAGCGGCGAAAGAGACCCAGTACTTC. Translated: CASSLLAAKETQYF.

This clone has more than one count but fewer than ten. V usage is TRBV5-1 and J usage is TRBJ2-1; D call uncertain. Germline assignment: CDR1 SGHRS and CDR2 YFSETQ. The V and J ends lost 0 bases and 6 bases respectively, with 7 bases between them. There are 13 residues in the CDR3. CDR3 residues: CASSLDPFNEQFF. Here the CDR3 DNA reads TGCGCCAGCAGCTTGGACCCTTTCAATGAGCAGTTCTTC. Drawing the rest from reference TRBV5-1 and TRBJ2-1, the complete variable domain is KAGVTQTPRYLIKTRGQQVTLSCSPISGHRSVSWYQQTPGQGLQFLFEYFSETQRNKGNFPGRFSGRQFSNSRSEMNVSTLELGDSALYLCASSLDPFNEQFFGPGTRLTVL.

This clone has only a few counts. The chain employs TRBV30 and TRBJ1-1, with 7 bases lining up with TRBD1. Unmatched junction bases numbered 5, after V lost 2 bases and J lost 2 bases. This CDR3 contains 14 residues. CDR1 and CDR2 from the germline V gene are GTSNPN and SVGIG (reference sequence). The CDR3: CAWSTGTANTEAFF. The CDR3 coding sequence is TGTGCCTGGAGTACCGGGACAGCAAACACTGAAGCTTTCTTT. The full variable domain, rest sourced from reference TRBV30 and TRBJ1-1, is SQTIHQWPATLVQPVGSPLSLECTVEGTSNPNLYWYRQAAGRGLQLLFYSVGIGQISSEVPQNLSASRPQDRQFILSSKKLLLSDSGFYLCAWSTGTANTEAFFGQGTRLTVV.

This sequence joins TRBV4-3 and TRBJ2-6; the D is unclear. The CDR3 covers 15 residues. Germline V lookup: CDR1 LGHNA, CDR2 YSLEER. The V and J ends lost 2 bases and 3 bases respectively, with 8 bases between them. CDR3 loop: CASSQSGGGANVLTF. The CDR3 nucleotides are TGCGCCAGCAGCCAAAGTGGCGGTGGGGCCAACGTCCTGACTTTC.

The sample holds a few counts of this clone. The genes are TRBV4-1 and TRBJ2-5, with D possibly being TRBD1 or TRBD2 (5 bases each). The V gene's germline CDR1 is MGHRA and CDR2 YSYEKL. V lost 0 bases to trimming and J lost 3 bases, with 8 bases between them. This CDR3 is built from 14 residues. This CDR3 is CASSQDGTEETQYF. CDR3 coding DNA: TGCGCCAGCAGCCAAGACGGGACGGAAGAGACCCAGTACTTC.

This clone was observed a handful of times. The V call is TRBV7-2, the J call TRBJ2-7; D is uncertain. There are 17 residues in the CDR3. Germline-derived CDR1 and CDR2 are SGHTA and FQGNSA. V was shortened by 1 base and J by 0 bases, with 16 bases between the two germline ends. This CDR3 reads CASSLEGTYQSSYEQYF. CDR3 nucleotide sequence: TGTGCCAGCAGCTTAGAGGGAACCTACCAGAGCTCCTACGAGCAGTACTTC.

This sequence joins TRBV10-2 and TRBJ2-3, with TRBD2 identical over 7 bases. Trimming removed 8 bases from V and 6 bases from J; junction bases left unmatched: 11. Germline CDR1 WSHSY, CDR2 SAAADI. The CDR3 length is 14 residues. The CDR3, as DNA: TGCGCCAGCGGACCGGACGGGGGGTCTGATACGCAGTATTTT. This encodes CASGPDGGSDTQYF.

V and J are TRBV9 and TRBJ2-5; TRBD2 might be the D (5 bases). CDR3 size: 16 residues. Trimming left V 2 bases short and J 2 bases short, with 16 bases between. CDR1 is SGDLS, CDR2 YYNGEE, per germline. The CDR3 sequence is CASSVRRSGGQETQYF. CDR3 DNA sequence: TGTGCCAGCAGCGTCCGGAGGAGTGGAGGACAAGAGACCCAGTACTTC. Drawing the rest from reference TRBV9 and TRBJ2-5, the complete variable domain is DSGVTQTPKHLITATGQRVTLRCSPRSGDLSVYWYQQSLDQGLQFLIQYYNGEERAKGNILERFSAQQFPDLHSELNLSSLELGDSALYFCASSVRRSGGQETQYFGPGTRLLVL.

This clone showed up just a few times. The rearrangement links TRBV30 to TRBJ2-7; the match to TRBD1 covers 7 bases. Per the germline V gene, CDR1 is GTSNPN and CDR2 is SVGIG (reference sequence). There are 12 residues in the CDR3. Trimming took 4 bases from V and 6 from J; bases not matched to a gene: 6. CDR3 residues: CAWTRQGTEQYF. In DNA form, the CDR3 reads TGTGCCTGGACAAGACAGGGCACCGAGCAGTACTTC.

V usage is TRBV5-4 and J usage is TRBJ2-1; D is perhaps TRBD1 (5 bases). Germline V CDR1 and CDR2: SGHNT, YYREEE (reference sequence). CDR3 size: 13 residues. Trimming removed 2 bases from V and 10 bases from J, with 13 bases in between. The CDR3 spells CASSFPGSVEQFF. Here the CDR3 DNA reads TGTGCCAGCAGCTTCCCAGGGTCAGTGGAGCAGTTCTTC.

This clone was seen only a few times. J is TRBJ2-5 and V is TRBV12-5, with a tentative D call TRBD2 (5 bases). Germline CDR1 and CDR2: LGHNT and FRNRAP. The CDR3 is 15 residues long. V was shortened by 3 bases and J by 2 bases, with 13 bases between the two germline ends. The CDR3 DNA reads TGTGCTAGTGGTTTCCGACGGGGTGGGCAAGAGACCCAGTACTTC. Its translation is CASGFRRGGQETQYF.